These 28 T cell receptor beta chains were sequenced from one sample in a study of CD8+CD57+ T cells in acquired aplastic anemia. Previously, flow cytometry had revealed CD8+CD57+ cell expansion in the patients chosen for sequencing. CDR3 and TCR beta VDJ profiling relied on a genomic DNA template. MiXCR was run by TCRdb on the reads, yielding one entry per CDR3 protein. The table has fewer than 250,000 distinct CDR3 sequences, about half seen once. The material sequenced was sorted CD4+, CD8+, or CD8+CD57+ T cells (not recorded which) from PBMCs. These receptors originate from a human donor with aplastic anemia.

In the case of this clonotype: A read error may explain this, as a much larger clone is one base away. The V call is TRBV5-1, the J call TRBJ1-1, with D possibly being TRBD1 (6 bases). The CDR3 is made up of 15 amino acids. Trimming cost V 0 bases and J 4 bases, with 13 bases left between them. Germline V gene sequence: CDR1 SGHRS, CDR2 YFSETQ. This chain's CDR3 is CASSLAGTSSTEAFF. The DNA for the CDR3 is TGCGCCAGCAGCTTGGCCGGGACATCGAGCACTGAAGCTTTCTTT.

Judged by abundance, this clonotype is medium-sized. The chain recombines TRBV15 with TRBJ1-1, with 7 nucleotides matching TRBD1. Germline V lookup: CDR1 LNHNV, CDR2 YYDKDF (reference sequence). The V and J ends lost 5 bases and 7 bases, in that order; junction bases with no gene match: 13. This CDR3 has 15 residues. The CDR3 sequence is CATSSGQAWDHEAFF. CDR3 nucleotides: TGTGCCACCAGCTCCGGACAGGCTTGGGATCATGAAGCTTTCTTT.

This clonotype occurred many times. The genes are TRBV20-1 and TRBJ2-2; D tentatively fits TRBD1 or TRBD2 (5 bases each). CDR3 length: 14 residues. The germline V gene has CDR1 DFQATT and CDR2 SNEGSKA (reference sequence). The V and J ends lost 3 bases and 0 bases respectively, with 8 bases between them. The CDR3 loop is CSARGPANTGELFF. In DNA, the CDR3 is TGCAGTGCTAGGGGACCGGCGAACACCGGGGAGCTGTTTTTT.

This clonotype has more than one count but fewer than ten. This chain links TRBV27 with TRBJ1-4, with 7 bases that match TRBD1. This CDR3 comprises 15 residues. CDR1 and CDR2 from the germline V gene are MNHEY and SMNVEV (reference sequence). Germline trimming cut 6 bases from V and 10 bases from J; bases unmatched to any gene: 14. DNA of the CDR3: TGTGCCAGCAGGGTGATTGACAGGGTCGGGGGAAAACTGTTTTTT. It specifies CASRVIDRVGGKLFF.

The J gene is TRBJ2-7, the V gene TRBV20-1, with 7 positions matching TRBD1. Unmatched junction bases numbered 4, after V lost 6 bases and J lost 2 bases. Germline values: CDR1 DFQATT, CDR2 SNEGSKA (reference sequence). CDR3 size: 12 residues. The CDR3 is CSARTGTYEQYF. CDR3 nucleotides: TGCAGTGCCCGGACAGGTACCTACGAGCAGTACTTC.

In its sample, this clonotype was seen many times. V is TRBV20-1 and J is TRBJ2-7; D perhaps matches TRBD2 (6 bases). CDR3 length equals 13 residues. With 5 bases removed from V and 2 bases from J, the gap between germline ends came to 13 bases. CDR1 DFQATT and CDR2 SNEGSKA come from the germline V gene (reference sequence). This CDR3 is CSASGTYTYEQYF. CDR3 DNA: TGCAGTGCTTCCGGGACTTATACCTACGAGCAGTACTTC.

This clonotype was picked up a small number of times. The V gene is TRBV7-9, the J gene TRBJ2-7; the D call may be TRBD1 or TRBD2 (5 bases each). The V end was cut by 9 bases, the J end by 6 bases, with 18 bases between. Germline V lookup: CDR1 SEHNR, CDR2 FQNEAQ (reference sequence). The CDR3 runs to 13 residues. CDR3 bases: TGTGCCAGTGGGGACCCAATGTGGCGCGAGCAGTACTTC. It yields the protein CASGDPMWREQYF.

This chain joins TRBV2 and TRBJ1-6; no clear D. Trimming took off 3 bases at V and 4 bases at J, with 10 bases between the two ends. CDR3 length: 15 residues. CDR1 and CDR2 (germline): SNHLY, FYNNEI. DNA of the CDR3: TGTGCCAGCAGTGATGTGACGGCTTATAATTCACCCCTCCACTTT. Translation gives CASSDVTAYNSPLHF.

The chain combines TRBV20-1 with TRBJ2-3, with 12 bases matching TRBD2. V lost 5 bases, J lost 1 base, and 4 bases stayed unmatched. From germline, CDR1 is DFQATT and CDR2 SNEGSKA (reference sequence). The CDR3 consists of 15 residues. As DNA, the CDR3 is TGCAGTGCTCTAGGACTAGCGGGGCGCACAGATACGCAGTATTTT. Translating gives CSALGLAGRTDTQYF.

The rearrangement joins TRBV18 to TRBJ2-3; D call uncertain. The germline V gene encodes CDR1 KGHSH and CDR2 LQKENI. The CDR3 sequence is 12 residues long. Trimming took 4 bases from V and 4 from J, leaving 6 bases between them. Written as DNA, the CDR3 is TGTGCCAGCTCACTTACTTCAGATACGCAGTATTTT. As protein: CASSLTSDTQYF.

The chain couples TRBV7-2 to TRBJ2-2; maybe TRBD1 (5 bases). From germline, CDR1 is SGHTA and CDR2 FQGNSA. Trimming took off 1 base at V and 2 bases at J, with 11 bases between the two ends. This CDR3 region has 16 residues. CDR3 residues: CASSLGARENTGELFF. DNA for the CDR3: TGTGCCAGCAGCTTAGGGGCCAGGGAAAACACCGGGGAGCTGTTTTTT. The whole variable domain, filled in from reference TRBV7-2 and TRBJ2-2, reads GAGVSQSPSNKVTEKGKDVELRCDPISGHTALYWYRQSLGQGLEFLIYFQGNSAPDKSGLPSDRFSAERTGGSVSTLTIQRTQQEDSAVYLCASSLGARENTGELFFGEGSRLTVL.

This chain joins TRBV7-9 and TRBJ1-6; D unresolved. The CDR3 has 17 residues. Germline V CDR1 and CDR2: SEHNR, FQNEAQ (reference sequence). V lost 1 base and J 3 bases, leaving 13 bases between the germline ends. The CDR3 DNA sequence: TGTGCCAGCAGCTTAGGCGCGGCAGGCCTCTATAATTCACCCCTCCACTTT. This encodes CASSLGAAGLYNSPLHF. Full variable domain (outside the CDR3, taken from reference TRBV7-9 and TRBJ1-6): DTGVSQNPRHKITKRGQNVTFRCDPISEHNRLYWYRQTLGQGPEFLTYFQNEAQLEKSRLLSDRFSAERPKGSFSTLEIQRTEQGDSAMYLCASSLGAAGLYNSPLHFGNGTRLTVT.

V usage is TRBV5-4 and J usage is TRBJ1-2; 11 nucleotides line up with TRBD1. CDR1 is SGHNT and CDR2 is YYREEE in the germline V gene (reference sequence). V lost 3 bases and J lost 6; bases outside the gene matches: 4. This CDR3 is 14 amino acids long. CDR3 residues: CASSSDRGRDGYTF. The CDR3, as DNA: TGTGCCAGCAGCTCGGACAGGGGGCGCGATGGCTACACCTTC.

This clonotype appeared many times. V gene TRBV20-1 combines with J gene TRBJ1-6; D is undetermined. This CDR3 region has 15 residues. Germline assignment: CDR1 DFQATT and CDR2 SNEGSKA (reference sequence). Trimming left V 3 bases short and J 5 bases short, with 14 bases between. The CDR3 reads CSASSPTYHNSPLHF. The CDR3 nucleotides are TGCAGTGCTAGCTCCCCGACATACCATAATTCACCCCTCCACTTT.

A note on this clonotype: Just one base apart from a much larger clone, this may be a read error. The chain joins TRBV6-1 to TRBJ1-1, with no clear D. The CDR3 sequence is 12 residues long. From germline, CDR1 is MNHNS and CDR2 SASEGT. V gave up 7 bases and J gave up 7 bases, with 13 bases separating them. The CDR3 protein is CASNYSIGEAFF. DNA of the CDR3: TGTGCCAGCAATTACTCGATTGGTGAAGCTTTCTTT.

This clonotype was counted many times. The rearrangement joins TRBV19 to TRBJ1-2; D perhaps matches TRBD1 (5 bases). Trimming stripped 3 bases from V and 4 bases from J, with 9 bases between. The CDR3 runs 13 residues. CDR1 and CDR2 (germline): LNHDA, SQIVND (reference sequence). CDR3 protein: CASSMRQGYGYTF. The CDR3 DNA follows: TGTGCCAGTAGTATGCGGCAGGGCTATGGCTACACCTTC.

This clonotype was picked up a small number of times. The J gene is TRBJ2-7, the V gene TRBV29-1; D possibly matches TRBD1 or TRBD2 (6 bases each). Trimming left V 5 bases short and J 3 bases short, with 14 bases between. This CDR3 is built from 13 residues. Germline V lookup: CDR1 SQVTM, CDR2 ANQGSEA. CDR3 protein: CSVLVADSYEQYF. Here the CDR3 DNA reads TGCAGCGTTCTGGTAGCGGACAGCTACGAGCAGTACTTC.

This clonotype came up a few times. The chain links TRBV10-3 to TRBJ2-7, with 10 bases aligning to TRBD2. V trimming: 2 bases; J trimming: 4 bases; junction bases outside the gene matches: 8. This CDR3 comprises 16 residues. Germline assignment: CDR1 ENHRY and CDR2 SYGVKD. The CDR3 DNA follows: TGTGCCATCAGTGAGGGGACTAGCGAGACTAGGTACGAGCAGTACTTC. Protein sequence: CAISEGTSETRYEQYF.

The rearrangement uses TRBV14 and TRBJ1-2, with D unresolved. CDR1 is SGHDN, CDR2 FVKESK, per germline. The CDR3 covers 14 residues. Trimming shortened V by 1 base and J by 4 bases, and 10 bases separated the two germline ends. The CDR3 region is CASSQVPGTYGYTF. In nucleotides, the CDR3 is TGTGCCAGCAGCCAAGTTCCAGGAACCTATGGCTACACCTTC. Combining the CDR3 with reference TRBV14 and TRBJ1-2 gives the whole variable domain EAGVTQFPSHSVIEKGQTVTLRCDPISGHDNLYWYRRVMGKEIKFLLHFVKESKQDESGMPNNRFLAERTGGTYSTLKVQPAELEDSGVYFCASSQVPGTYGYTFGSGTRLTVV.

This clonotype appeared a single time. It may be a read error: a sequence one base away is much more abundant. The rearrangement joins TRBV20-1 to TRBJ2-1, with 12 positions matching TRBD2. This CDR3 comprises 18 residues. Germline V gives CDR1 DFQATT, CDR2 SNEGSKA (reference sequence). The CDR3 bases are TGCAGTGCTAGAGACCCCTCTAGCGGGGGGGCCTTACACAATGAGCAGCTCTTC. This gives the protein CSARDPSSGGALHNEQLF.

The sample holds many counts of this clonotype. The rearrangement joins TRBV2 to TRBJ1-1; D is perhaps TRBD1 (5 bases). The CDR3 sequence is 14 residues long. V lost 7 bases, J lost 7 bases, and 19 bases lay in between. Per the germline V gene, CDR1 is SNHLY and CDR2 is FYNNEI. The chain's CDR3 is CASNGDSRDYEAFF. For the CDR3, the DNA is TGTGCCAGCAATGGAGACAGTCGGGACTATGAAGCTTTCTTT.

This clonotype is a singleton in its sample. An end of the junction does not agree with germline; a read error may underlie this. The chain's CDR3 is CAVSEGADLGKERYF. CDR3 sequence (DNA): TGTGCCGTCAGTGAGGGGGCGGACCTCGGTAAAGAGCGGTACTTC. V is TRBV10-3 and J is TRBJ2-7; 7 positions agree with TRBD1. Germline values: CDR1 ENHRY, CDR2 SYGVKD. There are 15 residues in the CDR3.

The chain recombines TRBV10-3 with TRBJ2-1; 7 nucleotides align to TRBD2. Germline assignment: CDR1 ENHRY and CDR2 SYGVKD. Germline trimming cut 5 bases from V and 9 bases from J; bases unmatched to any gene: 13. The CDR3 is made up of 15 amino acids. The DNA for the CDR3 is TGTGCCATCAGTACCCGGGACTACTACGCGGGTGAGCAGTTCTTC. It yields the protein CAISTRDYYAGEQFF.

This sequence joins TRBV15 and TRBJ1-5, with D uncertain. The CDR3 runs 15 residues. From germline, CDR1 is LNHNV and CDR2 YYDKDF (reference sequence). Trimming shortened V by 1 base and J by 5 bases, and 12 bases separated the two germline ends. The DNA for the CDR3 is TGTGCCACCAGCAGAGGTCGAGGCAGTTATCAGCCCCAGCATTTT. This translates into CATSRGRGSYQPQHF.

Only one count was recorded for this clonotype. The chain recombines TRBV9 with TRBJ2-6, with a weak D call TRBD2 (8 bases). Trimming took off 6 bases at V and 4 bases at J, with 23 bases between the two ends. CDR1 and CDR2 (germline): SGDLS, YYNGEE. CDR3 length: 18 residues. The CDR3 sequence: CASTEGGGAGGGANVLTF. The CDR3 DNA follows: TGTGCCAGCACCGAAGGAGGGGGCGCGGGGGGAGGGGCCAACGTCCTGACTTTC. The full variable domain, its missing parts supplied by reference TRBV9 and TRBJ2-6, is DSGVTQTPKHLITATGQRVTLRCSPRSGDLSVYWYQQSLDQGLQFLIQYYNGEERAKGNILERFSAQQFPDLHSELNLSSLELGDSALYFCASTEGGGAGGGANVLTFGAGSRLTVL.

The genes are TRBV24-1 and TRBJ2-3; no clear D. The CDR3 totals 16 residues. From germline, CDR1 is KGHDR and CDR2 SFDVKD. Trimming stripped 5 bases from V and 2 bases from J, with 16 bases between. The CDR3 nucleotides are TGTGCCACCAGTGGTCGACGGTTAGGCCCCACAGATACGCAGTATTTT. This encodes CATSGRRLGPTDTQYF.

This clonotype was detected ten times or more. The chain is built from TRBV30 and TRBJ2-2; maybe TRBD2 (6 bases). The CDR3 consists of 16 residues. The V end was cut by 0 bases, the J end by 1 base, with 12 bases between. Per the germline V gene, CDR1 is GTSNPN and CDR2 is SVGIG (reference sequence). The CDR3 DNA follows: TGTGCCTGGAGTGTCGGCGGGAATAGGAACACCGGGGAGCTGTTTTTT. Protein sequence: CAWSVGGNRNTGELFF. The whole variable domain, filled in from reference TRBV30 and TRBJ2-2, reads SQTIHQWPATLVQPVGSPLSLECTVEGTSNPNLYWYRQAAGRGLQLLFYSVGIGQISSEVPQNLSASRPQDRQFILSSKKLLLSDSGFYLCAWSVGGNRNTGELFFGEGSRLTVL.

This clonotype was seen repeatedly, ten times or more. The chain recombines TRBV5-6 with TRBJ1-6, with D hard to call. Deletions cut 5 bases from V and 1 base from J, with 10 bases between. The CDR3 totals 15 residues. Germline V gene data show CDR1 as SGHDT and CDR2 as YYEEEE. CDR3 coding DNA: TGTGCCAGCAGTCGAGTAGGGTCCTATAATTCACCCCTCCACTTT. Translation: CASSRVGSYNSPLHF.